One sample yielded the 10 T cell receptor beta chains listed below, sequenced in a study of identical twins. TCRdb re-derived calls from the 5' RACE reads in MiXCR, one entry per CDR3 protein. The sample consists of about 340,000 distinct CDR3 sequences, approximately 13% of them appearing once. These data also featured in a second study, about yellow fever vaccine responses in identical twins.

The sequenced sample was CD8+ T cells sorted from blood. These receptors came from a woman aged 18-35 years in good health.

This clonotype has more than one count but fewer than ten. The CDR3 reads CATSGTGDTGELFF. As DNA, the CDR3 is TGTGCCACCAGCGGGACAGGGGACACCGGGGAGCTGTTTTTT. V usage is TRBV15 and J usage is TRBJ2-2; 10 bases line up with TRBD1. The CDR3 runs 14 residues. Germline lookup yields CDR1 LNHNV and CDR2 YYDKDF (reference sequence). V lost 5 bases and J lost 3; bases outside the gene matches: 0.

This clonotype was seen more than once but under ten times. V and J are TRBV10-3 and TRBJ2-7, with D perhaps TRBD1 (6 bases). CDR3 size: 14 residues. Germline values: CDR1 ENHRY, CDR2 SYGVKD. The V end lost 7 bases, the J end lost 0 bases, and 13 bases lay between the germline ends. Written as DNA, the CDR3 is TGTGCCATCAAGGGGACACAGGACTCCTACGAGCAGTACTTC. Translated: CAIKGTQDSYEQYF.

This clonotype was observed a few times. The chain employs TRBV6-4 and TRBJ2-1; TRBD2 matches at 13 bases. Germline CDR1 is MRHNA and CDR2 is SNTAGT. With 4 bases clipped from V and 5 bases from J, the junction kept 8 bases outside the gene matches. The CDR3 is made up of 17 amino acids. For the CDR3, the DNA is TGTGCCAGCAGTGCCCTAGGGACTAGCGGGAACGACAATGAGCAGTTCTTC. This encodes CASSALGTSGNDNEQFF.

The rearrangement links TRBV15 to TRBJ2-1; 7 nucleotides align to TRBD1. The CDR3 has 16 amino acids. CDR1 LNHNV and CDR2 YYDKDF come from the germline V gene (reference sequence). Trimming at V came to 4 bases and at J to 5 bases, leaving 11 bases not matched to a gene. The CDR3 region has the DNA TGTGCCACCAGCATCCTCACAGGGGCGAAAAACAATGAGCAGTTCTTC. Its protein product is CATSILTGAKNNEQFF.

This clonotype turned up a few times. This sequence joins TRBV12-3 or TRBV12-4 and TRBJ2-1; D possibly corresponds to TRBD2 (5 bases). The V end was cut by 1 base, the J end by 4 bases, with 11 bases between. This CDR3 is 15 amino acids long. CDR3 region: CASSLGLALYNEQFF. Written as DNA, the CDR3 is TGTGCCAGCAGTTTAGGTCTAGCCCTATACAATGAGCAGTTCTTC.

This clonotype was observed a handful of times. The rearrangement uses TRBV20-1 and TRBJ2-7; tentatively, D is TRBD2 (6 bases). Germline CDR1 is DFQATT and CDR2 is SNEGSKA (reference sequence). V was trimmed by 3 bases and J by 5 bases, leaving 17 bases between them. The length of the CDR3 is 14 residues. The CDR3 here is CSASEYGGVDEQYF. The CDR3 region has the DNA TGCAGTGCTAGCGAATACGGGGGAGTAGACGAGCAGTACTTC.

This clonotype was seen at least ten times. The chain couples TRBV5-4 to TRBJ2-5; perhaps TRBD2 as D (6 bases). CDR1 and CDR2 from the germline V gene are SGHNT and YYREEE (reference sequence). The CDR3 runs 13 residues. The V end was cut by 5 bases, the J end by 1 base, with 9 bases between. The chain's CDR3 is CASSLRGQETQYF. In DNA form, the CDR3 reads TGTGCCAGCAGTTTGCGGGGCCAAGAGACCCAGTACTTC. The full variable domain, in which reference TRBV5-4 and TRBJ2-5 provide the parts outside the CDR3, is ETGVTQSPTHLIKTRGQQVTLRCSSQSGHNTVSWYQQALGQGPQFIFQYYREEENGRGNFPPRFSGLQFPNYSSELNVNALELDDSALYLCASSLRGQETQYFGPGTRLLVL.

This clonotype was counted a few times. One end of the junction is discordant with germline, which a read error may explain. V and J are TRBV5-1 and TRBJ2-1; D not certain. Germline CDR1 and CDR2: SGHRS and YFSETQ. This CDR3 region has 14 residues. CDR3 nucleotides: TGCGCCAGCAGCTTGGTCGGTCGATACAATGTGCAGTTCTTC. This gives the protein CASSLVGRYNVQFF.

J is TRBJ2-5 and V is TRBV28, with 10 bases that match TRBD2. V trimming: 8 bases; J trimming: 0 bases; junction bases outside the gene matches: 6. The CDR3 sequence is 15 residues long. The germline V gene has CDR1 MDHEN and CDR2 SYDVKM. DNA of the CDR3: TGTGCCAGCGGCGCGGGACTAGCGTACCAAGAGACCCAGTACTTC. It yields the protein CASGAGLAYQETQYF.

CDR3 sequence reads: CASSQTGTGDGNTIYF. CDR3 nucleotides: TGCGCCAGCAGTCAAACCGGGACAGGGGATGGAAACACCATATATTTT. The chain combines TRBV23-1 with TRBJ1-3; 10 bases match TRBD1. TRBV23-1 has ORF status, its function being uncertain. The CDR3 is 16 amino acids. Trimming cost V 2 bases and J 3 bases; bases outside gene matches: 4.